This T cell receptor (beta chain) was retrieved from a study of cytomegalovirus exposure and HLA in healthy donors. Study-level points and caveats: Reportedly, HLA-A and HLA-B alleles of most subjects were accurately predicted from TCR beta. The listing of 160 or so TCR beta chains classed them as cytomegalovirus-associated.

As regards this clone: Antigen unknown.

Primers included in the PCR were 60 Vbeta and 13 Jbeta primers. Only in-frame clones appear in the TCRdb table, and some are missing; sequencing was by immunoSEQ multiplex PCR. Of 150,000 or so clones listed, approximately 72% are singletons. Germline values: CDR1 SGHNT, CDR2 YENEEA. This CDR3 is built from 15 residues. The TCR comes from a female donor in good health and CMV-seronegative. The chain recombines TRBV11-3 with TRBJ2-5; 9 bases agree with TRBD1. The last part of the DNA fits TRBJ2-7 better; the J call may be wrong. Sequences were obtained from PBMCs. The DNA of the CDR3 is TGTGCCAGCAGCTCCACCGGGACAGGGTACCACGAGCAGTACTTC. Residues: CASSSTGTGYHEQYF.